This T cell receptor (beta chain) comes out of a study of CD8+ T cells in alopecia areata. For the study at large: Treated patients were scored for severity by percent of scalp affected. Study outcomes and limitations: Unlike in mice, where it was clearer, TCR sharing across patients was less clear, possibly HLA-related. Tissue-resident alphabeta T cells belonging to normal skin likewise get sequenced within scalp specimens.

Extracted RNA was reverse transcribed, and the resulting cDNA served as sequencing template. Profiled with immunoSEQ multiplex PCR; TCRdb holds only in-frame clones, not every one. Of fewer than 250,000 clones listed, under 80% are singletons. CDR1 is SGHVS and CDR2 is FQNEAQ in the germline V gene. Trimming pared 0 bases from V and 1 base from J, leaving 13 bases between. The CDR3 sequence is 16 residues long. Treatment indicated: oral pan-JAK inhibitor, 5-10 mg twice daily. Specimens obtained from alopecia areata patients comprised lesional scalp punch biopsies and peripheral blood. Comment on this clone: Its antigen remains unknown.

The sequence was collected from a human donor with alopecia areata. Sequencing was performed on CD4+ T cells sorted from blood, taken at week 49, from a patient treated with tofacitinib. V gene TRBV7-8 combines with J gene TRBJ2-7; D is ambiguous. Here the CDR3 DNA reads TGTGCCAGCAGCTTAGCTGGGCGGACGACTTCCTACGAGCAGTACTTC. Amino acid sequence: CASSLAGRTTSYEQYF. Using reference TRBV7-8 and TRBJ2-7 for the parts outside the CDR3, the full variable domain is GAGVSQSPRYKVAKRGQDVALRCDPISGHVSLFWYQQALGQGPEFLTYFQNEAQLDKSGLPSDRFFAERPEGSVSTLKIQRTQQEDSAVYLCASSLAGRTTSYEQYFGPGTRLTVT.